This T cell receptor (beta chain) was sequenced for a study of blood T cell repertoires in COVID-19. Turning to the study itself: From the United States, Italy and Spain came samples of acute and convalescent COVID-19.

The repertoire was sequenced with immunoSEQ multiplex PCR; TCRdb's copy has only in-frame clones and lacks some. The sample gives about 200,000 clones, roughly 84% of which show up once; approximately 10% is in the top ten. Germline V CDR1 and CDR2: SGHTA, FQGTGA. This CDR3 region has 19 residues. Trimming took 4 bases from V and 0 from J; bases not matched to a gene: 9. Sequenced sample: peripheral blood. The origin of this receptor is a man between 50 and 59 years old with active or convalescent COVID-19. The chain recombines TRBV7-3 with TRBJ2-2; 12 nucleotides match TRBD2. The CDR3, as DNA: TGTGCCAGCAGCTCCGAGGGACTAGCGGGTCCCGCGAACACCGGGGAGCTGTTTTTT. Translating gives CASSSEGLAGPANTGELFF.